These 9 T cell receptor beta chains were sequenced from one sample in a study of cytomegalovirus exposure and HLA in healthy donors. The primer mix had 60 Vbeta and 13 Jbeta primers. Clones were read by immunoSEQ multiplex PCR, and TCRdb kept only the in-frame ones, dropping some. The table lists some 160,000 clones, approximately 80% of them singletons, with 1.5% in the top ten. Sequences were obtained from PBMCs. These receptor sequences come from a woman aged 18-29 years in good health and CMV-seronegative.

The chain is built from TRBV27 and TRBJ1-1; D unclear. The V end lost 3 bases, the J end lost 0 bases, and 5 bases lay between the germline ends. CDR1 and CDR2 (germline): MNHEY, SMNVEV (reference sequence). CDR3 size: 13 residues. The CDR3 bases are TGTGCCAGCAGTTTTCGCGTGAACACTGAAGCTTTCTTT. Its protein is CASSFRVNTEAFF.

By proportion, this clone is medium-sized. V is TRBV5-4 and J is TRBJ2-1; TRBD2 matches at 8 bases. Germline V CDR1 and CDR2: SGHNT, YYREEE (reference sequence). CDR3 length equals 18 residues. With V trimmed by 0 bases and J by 3 bases, 11 bases remained unmatched. The CDR3 DNA reads TGTGCCAGCAGCTTGGGAACCACGGGGGGGACGGACTACAATGAGCAGTTCTTC. As protein: CASSLGTTGGTDYNEQFF. Looking up the rest from reference TRBV5-4 and TRBJ2-1 gives the full variable domain: ETGVTQSPTHLIKTRGQQVTLRCSSQSGHNTVSWYQQALGQGPQFIFQYYREEENGRGNFPPRFSGLQFPNYSSELNVNALELDDSALYLCASSLGTTGGTDYNEQFFGPGTRLTVL.

The chain is built from TRBV6-6 and TRBJ2-3, with TRBD2 matching over 8 bases. The CDR3 loop spans 16 amino acids. CDR1 MNHNY and CDR2 SVGAGI come from the germline V gene (reference sequence). J gave up 2 bases and V 5 bases, and 9 bases lay outside the gene matches. CDR3 in DNA: TGTGCCAGCAGTCGTACGCCAGCGGGGGCCACAGATACGCAGTATTTT. This sequence encodes CASSRTPAGATDTQYF.

V gene TRBV5-5 combines with J gene TRBJ2-2, with 7 bases identical to TRBD1. CDR3 length: 19 residues. Germline CDR1 and CDR2: SGHKS and YYEKEE (reference sequence). The ends lost 2 bases at V and 2 bases at J; junction bases unmatched: 15. This chain's CDR3 is CASSFSRETGRFNTGELFF. For the CDR3, the DNA is TGTGCCAGCAGCTTTTCGCGAGAGACAGGGCGCTTCAACACCGGGGAGCTGTTTTTT.

This rearrangement joins TRBV6-5 to TRBJ1-3; the match to TRBD1 covers 7 bases. The CDR3 is 15 amino acids. The trim removed 6 bases at V and 1 base at J, leaving 6 bases unmatched. The germline CDR1 and CDR2 sequences are MNHEY and SVGAGI. The CDR3 coding sequence is TGTGCCAGCAGCCGTTGGACAGGATCTGGAAACACCATATATTTT. It is translated as CASSRWTGSGNTIYF.

This clone has just one count. The chain links TRBV27 to TRBJ1-1; D remains ambiguous. Germline-derived CDR1 and CDR2 are MNHEY and SMNVEV (reference sequence). The CDR3 is 14 residues long. V was shortened by 5 bases and J by 2 bases, with 12 bases between the two germline ends. The CDR3 region has the DNA TGTGCCAGCAGTCCATGGACGGGAAACACTGAAGCTTTCTTT. This gives the protein CASSPWTGNTEAFF.

Written as DNA, the CDR3 is TGTGCCAGCAGGTTACCCGGACAGGGGTGGACTGAAGCTTTCTTT. It translates to CASRLPGQGWTEAFF. The chain links TRBV28 to TRBJ1-1; 9 bases are shared with TRBD1. The junction had 10 bases not matched to a gene; V was cut back by 6 bases and J by 5 bases. CDR1 is MDHEN, CDR2 SYDVKM, per germline. The CDR3 consists of 15 residues.

The DNA of the CDR3 is TGTGCCAGCAGCCATATGGGACAGGGGGTTTATGGCTACACCTTC. It encodes CASSHMGQGVYGYTF. The rearrangement joins TRBV7-9 to TRBJ1-2; 11 bases agree with TRBD1. V lost 5 bases to trimming and J lost 5 bases; unmatched junction nucleotides: 7. This CDR3 contains 15 residues. Per the germline V gene, CDR1 is SEHNR and CDR2 is FQNEAQ (reference sequence). The full variable domain, in which reference TRBV7-9 and TRBJ1-2 provide the parts outside the CDR3, is DTGVSQNPRHKITKRGQNVTFRCDPISEHNRLYWYRQTLGQGPEFLTYFQNEAQLEKSRLLSDRFSAERPKGSFSTLEIQRTEQGDSAMYLCASSHMGQGVYGYTFGSGTRLTVV.

The rearrangement uses TRBV6-1 and TRBJ2-6; D is unresolved. Germline V lookup: CDR1 MNHNS, CDR2 SASEGT. Trimming shortened V by 4 bases and J by 0 bases, and 4 bases separated the two germline ends. The CDR3 extends over 14 amino acids. The CDR3 DNA reads as TGTGCCAGCAGTGGGAGCTCTGGGGCCAACGTCCTGACTTTC. It is translated as CASSGSSGANVLTF.